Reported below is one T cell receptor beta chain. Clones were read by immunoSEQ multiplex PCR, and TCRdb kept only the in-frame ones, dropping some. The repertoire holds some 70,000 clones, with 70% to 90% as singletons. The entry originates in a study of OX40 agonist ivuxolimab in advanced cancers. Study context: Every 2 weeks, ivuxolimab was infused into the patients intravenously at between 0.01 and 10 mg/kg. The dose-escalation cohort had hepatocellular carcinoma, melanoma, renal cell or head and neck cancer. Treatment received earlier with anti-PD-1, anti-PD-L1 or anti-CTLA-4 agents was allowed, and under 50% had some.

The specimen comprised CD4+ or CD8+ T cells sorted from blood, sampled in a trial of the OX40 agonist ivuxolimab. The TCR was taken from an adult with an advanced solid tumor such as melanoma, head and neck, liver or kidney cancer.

CDR3 region: CASSPYGGGTGETQYF. CDR3 DNA: TGTGCCAGCAGCCCTTACGGGGGTGGGACGGGGGAGACCCAGTACTTC. The chain joins TRBV5-4 to TRBJ2-5, with D tentatively TRBD2 (6 bases). Germline CDR1 SGHNT, CDR2 YYREEE (reference sequence). Trimming cost V 4 bases and J 5 bases, with 21 bases left between them. CDR3 length: 16 residues. The full variable domain, completed using reference TRBV5-4 and TRBJ2-5, is ETGVTQSPTHLIKTRGQQVTLRCSSQSGHNTVSWYQQALGQGPQFIFQYYREEENGRGNFPPRFSGLQFPNYSSELNVNALELDDSALYLCASSPYGGGTGETQYFGPGTRLLVL.